This record covers a single T cell receptor beta chain. CDR3 length: 17 amino acids. Germline V CDR1 and CDR2: SQVTM, ANQGSEA. With V trimmed by 1 base and J by 0 bases, 8 bases remained unmatched. This record belongs to a study of blood T cell repertoires in COVID-19. Study background: COVID-19 samples collected from the United States, Italy and Spain covered acute and convalescent phases.

As processed by the authors: How many nucleated cells were present was estimated from reference gene primer amplification. Measured with immunoSEQ multiplex PCR; TCRdb has only the in-frame clones, and not every one. The DNA was the basis for D and trimming; V, J and clone size are from that table. The sample carries approximately 45,000 clones, around 83% recorded once. The J gene is TRBJ2-1, the V gene TRBV29-1; 8 nucleotides match TRBD2. The sequencing input was peripheral blood. This receptor was identified in an elderly woman with acute or convalescent COVID-19. CDR3 DNA sequence: TGCAGCGTTGAAGGGGGGAGCGGGGGAAGCTCCTACAATGAGCAGTTCTTC. It codes for CSVEGGSGGSSYNEQFF.